These T cell receptor beta chains were read from a single sample in a study of blood T cell repertoires in COVID-19. TCRdb's table, derived via immunoSEQ multiplex PCR, lists solely in-frame clones and lacks some. The sample includes 200,000 to 250,000 clones, roughly 90% of them seen just once. Sequencing was carried out using PBMCs or T cells enriched from blood (not recorded which). These receptors were collected from a man aged 30 to 45 who had been exposed to COVID-19. The CDR3 runs from the conserved cysteine through the conserved F or W. Fields, in order: clone size, J gene, D gene, V gene, CDR3 protein, CDR3 DNA. A D gene is named only where the DNA matches it firmly. Clone size is stated in some rows and not others, as once, few, many or a class when expanded.

NA,TRBJ2-7,NA,TRBV27,CASSLGGDSPYEQYF,TGTGCCAGCAGTCTCGGAGGGGACAGTCCCTACGAGCAGTACTTC
NA,TRBJ2-1,NA,TRBV3-1/TRBV3-2,CASSQTSRNEQFF,TGTGCCAGCAGCCAAACTAGCAGGAATGAGCAGTTCTTC
NA,TRBJ1-3,NA,TRBV18,CASSPPGTNSGNTIYF,TGTGCCAGCTCACCGCCGGGGACTAACTCTGGAAACACCATATATTTT
few,TRBJ1-1,NA,TRBV5-1,CASSLDMNTEAFF,TGCGCCAGCAGCTTGGACATGAACACTGAAGCTTTCTTT
NA,TRBJ1-2,NA,TRBV11-2,CASSLDQGLLLSYGYTF,TGTGCCAGCAGCTTAGATCAAGGACTCTTACTGTCCTATGGCTACACCTTC
NA,TRBJ1-2,TRBD1,TRBV7-9,CASSRPGTGNGYTF,TGTGCCAGCAGCCGTCCCGGGACAGGGAATGGCTACACCTTC
NA,TRBJ2-5,NA,TRBV7-9,CASSSGGETQYF,TGTGCCAGCAGCTCCGGAGGTGAGACCCAGTACTTC
NA,TRBJ1-5,NA,TRBV21-1,CANKHTENSNQPQHF,TGTGCCAACAAACACACAGAAAATAGCAATCAGCCCCAGCATTTT
NA,TRBJ1-5,NA,TRBV29-1,CRLLGEAGSNQPQHF,TGCAGACTCCTGGGGGAGGCGGGAAGCAATCAGCCCCAGCATTTT
NA,TRBJ1-2,NA,TRBV2,CASSYGVGSLGYTF,TGTGCCAGCAGTTATGGAGTCGGATCCTTGGGCTACACCTTC
NA,TRBJ2-2,TRBD1,TRBV19,CATRQGANTGELFF,TGTGCCACCCGACAGGGGGCGAACACCGGGGAGCTGTTTTTT
NA,TRBJ2-2,NA,TRBV1,CTSSQVQGTGELFF,TGCACCAGCAGCCAAGTGCAGGGCACCGGGGAGCTGTTTTTT
NA,TRBJ2-2,TRBD2,TRBV7-8,CASSWGSGGENTGELFF,TGTGCCAGCAGCTGGGGTAGCGGGGGTGAAAACACCGGGGAGCTGTTTTTT
NA,TRBJ1-3,TRBD1,TRBV12-5,CASGIDRAPFLLTIYF,TGTGCTAGTGGGATAGACAGGGCCCCCTTTCTTTTAACCATATATTTT
NA,TRBJ1-2,TRBD1,TRBV6-2/TRBV6-3,CASSPAGGGYTF,TGTGCCAGCAGTCCCGCAGGGGGCGGCTACACCTTC
NA,TRBJ1-5,TRBD1,TRBV5-5,CASSSMPGQGEPQHF,TGTGCCAGCAGCTCAATGCCGGGACAGGGTGAGCCCCAGCATTTT
NA,TRBJ2-1,TRBD2,TRBV25-1,CASSKTGTSGFNEQFF,TGTGCCAGCAGTAAGACCGGGACTAGCGGGTTCAATGAGCAGTTCTTC
NA,TRBJ2-5,TRBD2,TRBV4-1,CASSQDGTREETQYF,TGCGCCAGCAGCCAAGATGGGACTAGGGAAGAGACCCAGTACTTC
NA,TRBJ1-2,TRBD1,TRBV7-9,CASSLGVGTENYGYTF,TGTGCCAGCAGCTTAGGGGTTGGGACAGAGAACTATGGCTACACCTTC
once,TRBJ2-1,NA,TRBV29-1,CSASFGGYNEQFF,TGCAGCGCCTCCTTTGGAGGCTACAATGAGCAGTTCTTC
NA,TRBJ2-2,TRBD2,TRBV30,CAWGAGGFPGELFF,TGTGCCTGGGGAGCGGGGGGTTTCCCCGGGGAGCTGTTTTTT
NA,TRBJ2-7,TRBD1,TRBV30,CAWSVGYRGGSYEQYF,TGTGCCTGGAGTGTAGGGTACAGGGGCGGGTCCTACGAGCAGTACTTC
few,TRBJ1-1,NA,TRBV6-1,CASSEIGQPEAFF,TGTGCCAGCAGTGAGATAGGACAGCCTGAAGCTTTCTTT
few,TRBJ1-2,NA,TRBV19,CASSTPPGADNYGYTF,TGTGCCAGTAGTACCCCCCCTGGAGCAGATAACTATGGCTACACCTTC
NA,TRBJ1-1,NA,TRBV18,CASSLQDMNTEAFF,TGTGCCAGCTCACTTCAGGACATGAACACTGAAGCTTTCTTT
NA,TRBJ1-5,NA,TRBV3-1/TRBV3-2,CASSPSGQGRVGNQPQHF,TGTGCCAGCAGCCCATCAGGCCAGGGGAGGGTGGGCAATCAGCCCCAGCATTTT
NA,TRBJ1-1,TRBD1,TRBV6-5,CASSPRTGLRAFF,TGTGCCAGCAGTCCAAGGACAGGGCTGAGGGCTTTCTTT
once,TRBJ1-2,NA,TRBV6-5,CASSPSELYGYTF,TGTGCCAGCAGTCCCTCGGAGCTCTATGGCTACACCTTC
NA,TRBJ1-3,NA,TRBV25-1,CASSEAAGNTIYF,TGTGCCAGCAGTGAGGCAGCTGGAAACACCATATATTTT
NA,TRBJ1-6,TRBD1,TRBV4-1,CASSHPARDRGQWTLHF,TGCGCCAGCAGCCACCCAGCCAGGGACAGGGGGCAATGGACCCTCCACTTT
NA,TRBJ1-2,TRBD1,TRBV18,CASSRDRGPNYGYTF,TGTGCCAGCTCCCGAGACAGGGGGCCGAACTATGGCTACACCTTC
once,TRBJ1-2,TRBD1,TRBV23-1,CASSQSTGGTGTGNSNYGYTF,TGCGCCAGCAGTCAATCTACCGGAGGCACCGGGACAGGGAACTCTAACTATGGCTACACCTTC
NA,TRBJ2-1,TRBD2,TRBV6-5,CASNLAGAPNEQFF,TGTGCCAGTAATCTAGCGGGGGCCCCTAATGAGCAGTTCTTC
once,TRBJ1-2,NA,TRBV2,CASSAQLEGYTF,TGTGCCAGCAGTGCACAACTAGAAGGCTACACCTTC
NA,TRBJ2-7,NA,TRBV3-1/TRBV3-2,CASSVNFAYEQYF,TGTGCCAGCAGCGTTAATTTTGCCTACGAGCAGTACTTC
NA,TRBJ1-4,TRBD1,TRBV5-1,CASSFGQGDEKLFF,TGCGCCAGCAGCTTCGGACAGGGCGATGAAAAACTGTTTTTT
NA,TRBJ2-1,TRBD2,TRBV9,CASSASGSYNEQFF,TGTGCCAGCTCAGCTAGCGGGAGTTACAATGAGCAGTTCTTC
NA,TRBJ2-1,TRBD2,TRBV6-4,CASTLEAGGVEQFF,TGTGCCAGCACTTTAGAAGCGGGGGGGGTTGAGCAGTTCTTC
NA,TRBJ1-2,TRBD1,TRBV5-1,CASSLQGTYLYGYTF,TGCGCCAGCAGCTTACAGGGGACCTACCTATATGGCTACACCTTC
NA,TRBJ2-7,TRBD1,TRBV15,CATSRVGTDPFYEQYF,TGTGCCACCAGCAGAGTGGGGACAGATCCGTTCTACGAGCAGTACTTC
many,TRBJ1-4,NA,TRBV2,CASSEVGTATEKLFF,TGTGCCAGCAGTGAAGTAGGGACTGCGACTGAAAAACTGTTTTTT
NA,TRBJ1-4,TRBD1,TRBV2,CASSDLAGQMNLGGANEKLFF,TGTGCCAGCAGTGATCTAGCGGGACAGATGAACTTAGGGGGGGCGAATGAAAAACTGTTTTTT
NA,TRBJ1-5,NA,TRBV18,CASSPNGGRVNQPQHF,TGTGCCAGCTCACCTAATGGGGGCCGGGTCAATCAGCCCCAGCATTTT
NA,TRBJ1-5,TRBD1,TRBV19,CASSPGTGIFGNQPQHF,TGTGCCAGTAGTCCCGGGACAGGGATTTTTGGCAATCAGCCCCAGCATTTT
NA,TRBJ1-4,TRBD1,TRBV3-1/TRBV3-2,CASSQPGQTNEKLFF,TGTGCCAGCAGCCAACCGGGACAGACTAATGAAAAACTGTTTTTT
NA,TRBJ2-5,TRBD1,TRBV10-3,CAINSATGPETQYF,TGTGCCATCAATTCCGCGACAGGGCCAGAGACCCAGTACTTC
NA,TRBJ2-1,TRBD2,TRBV11-2,CASTSPGLAANNEQFF,TGTGCCAGCACCTCCCCAGGGCTAGCGGCCAACAATGAGCAGTTCTTC
NA,TRBJ2-2,NA,TRBV6-1,CASSESWSPNTGELFF,TGTGCCAGCAGTGAATCTTGGAGCCCGAACACCGGGGAGCTGTTTTTT
once,TRBJ2-5,NA,TRBV5-1,CASSGSGGETQYF,TGCGCCAGCAGCGGATCAGGGGGGGAGACCCAGTACTTC
NA,TRBJ2-2,NA,TRBV27,CASSQPGLMSVGELFF,TGTGCCAGCAGTCAACCGGGACTCATGAGTGTAGGGGAGCTGTTTTTT